This T cell receptor (beta chain) was recorded in a study of blood T cell repertoires in COVID-19. Across the study: Samples representing acute and convalescent COVID-19 were sourced from the United States, Italy and Spain. The analysed material was cDNA or gDNA that came from T cells, B-cell-depleted T cells, or PBMCs.

In germline, CDR1 is SGHTS, CDR2 YDEGEE. Deletions cut 4 bases from V and 7 bases from J, with 14 bases between. This CDR3 region has 13 residues. Original processing notes: Reference gene primer amplification gave estimated nucleated cell counts. Only in-frame clones appear in the TCRdb table, and some are missing; sequencing was by immunoSEQ multiplex PCR. V, J and clone size were drawn from that table, and D and trimming were deduced from the DNA. The table records about 190,000 clones, about 91% of them present only once. This clone was observed once. Sample: peripheral blood. This sequence originates from a woman aged 25-40 years with acute or convalescent COVID-19. The V and J genes are TRBV5-8 and TRBJ1-2, with a weak D call TRBD1 (6 bases). This CDR3 reads CASSHNRAAGYTF. CDR3 DNA: TGTGCCAGCAGCCACAACAGGGCGGCTGGCTACACCTTC.